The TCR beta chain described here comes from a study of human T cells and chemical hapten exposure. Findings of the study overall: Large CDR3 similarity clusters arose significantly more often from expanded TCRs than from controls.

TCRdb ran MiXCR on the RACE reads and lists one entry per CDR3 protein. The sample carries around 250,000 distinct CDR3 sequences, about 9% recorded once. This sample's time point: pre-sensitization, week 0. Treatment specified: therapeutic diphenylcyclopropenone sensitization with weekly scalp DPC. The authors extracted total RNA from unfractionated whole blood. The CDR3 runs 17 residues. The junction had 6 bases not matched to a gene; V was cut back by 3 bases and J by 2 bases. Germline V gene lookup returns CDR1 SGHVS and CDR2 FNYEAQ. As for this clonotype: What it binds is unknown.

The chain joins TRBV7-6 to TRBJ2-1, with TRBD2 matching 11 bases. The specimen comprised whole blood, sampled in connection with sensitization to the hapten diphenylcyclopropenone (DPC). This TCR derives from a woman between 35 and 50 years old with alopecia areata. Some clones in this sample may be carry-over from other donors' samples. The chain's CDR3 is CASSFRLAGRTYNEQFF. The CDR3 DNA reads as TGTGCCAGCAGCTTCCGACTAGCGGGAAGAACCTACAATGAGCAGTTCTTC.